This T cell receptor beta chain was sequenced for a study of T cells in localized non-small cell lung cancer. General observations from the study: Elevated circulating T cell density in blood was associated with longer overall survival.

In the case of this clone: Its target is unknown.

Only in-frame clones appear in the TCRdb table, and some are missing; sequencing was by immunoSEQ multiplex PCR. The sample gives some 30,000 clones, approximately 91% of which show up once; 2.5% to 3% is in the top ten. The germline CDR1 and CDR2 sequences are MNHEY and SMNVEV (reference sequence). The CDR3 is 18 amino acids. V trimming: 6 bases; J trimming: 4 bases; junction bases outside the gene matches: 15. The TCR sequence derives from an older female donor with stage I lung adenocarcinoma. Sequencing was performed on peripheral blood, taken before any cancer treatment. The chain combines TRBV27 with TRBJ2-3, with TRBD2 matching 11 bases. CDR3 residues: CASRPYPATSGTPDTQYF. The DNA for the CDR3 is TGTGCCAGCAGGCCTTACCCCGCGACTAGCGGGACCCCAGATACGCAGTATTTT.